This TCR beta chain comes out of a study of CD8+CD57+ T cells in acquired aplastic anemia. Findings and limits, study-wide: Shared by patients and controls, approximately 28 CD8+ CDR3s were abundant in patients.

CDR3 and TCR beta VDJ profiling relied on a genomic DNA template. TCRdb recomputed calls from the reads with MiXCR, one row per CDR3 protein. Of about 210,000 distinct CDR3 sequences detected, roughly 35% appear once; the ten largest clones hold approximately 1.2%. The sample holds a few counts of this clonotype. Its target is not known. Sequencing used sorted CD4+, CD8+, or CD8+CD57+ T cells (not recorded which) from PBMCs. This TCR was recovered from a human donor in good health, serving as a control.

DNA for the CDR3: TGTGCCAGCAGCCCTACTAGCGGGTATTTAAACAATGAGCAGTTCTTC. It yields the protein CASSPTSGYLNNEQFF. V usage is TRBV11-1 and J usage is TRBJ2-1; 9 bases align to TRBD2. CDR1 and CDR2 from the germline V gene are SGHAT and FQDESV (reference sequence). CDR3 size: 16 residues. Trimming cost V 5 bases and J 5 bases; bases outside gene matches: 10.